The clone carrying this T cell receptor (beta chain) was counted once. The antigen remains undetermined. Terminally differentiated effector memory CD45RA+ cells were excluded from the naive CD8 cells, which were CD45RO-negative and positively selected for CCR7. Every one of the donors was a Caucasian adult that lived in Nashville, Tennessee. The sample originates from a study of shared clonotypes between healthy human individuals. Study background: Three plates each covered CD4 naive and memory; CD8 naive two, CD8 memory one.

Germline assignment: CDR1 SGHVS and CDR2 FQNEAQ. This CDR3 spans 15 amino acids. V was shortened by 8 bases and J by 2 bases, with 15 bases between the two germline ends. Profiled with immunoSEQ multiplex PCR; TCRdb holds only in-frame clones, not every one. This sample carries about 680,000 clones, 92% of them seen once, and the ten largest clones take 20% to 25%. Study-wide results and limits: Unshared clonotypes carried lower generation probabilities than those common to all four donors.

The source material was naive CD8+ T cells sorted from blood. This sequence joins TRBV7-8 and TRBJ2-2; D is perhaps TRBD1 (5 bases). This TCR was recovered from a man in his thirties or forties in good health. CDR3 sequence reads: CASSRGRANTGELFF. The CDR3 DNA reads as TGTGCCAGCTCTAGGGGCAGGGCTAACACCGGGGAGCTGTTTTTT.